This T cell receptor beta chain was found in a study of CD8+ T cells in alopecia areata. General study results and limits: Scalp repertoires also include resident alphabeta T cells from normal skin. Mice gave a clearer picture of TCR sharing than patients did, possibly for HLA-related reasons.

This CDR3 comprises 13 residues. Looked up from germline, CDR1 is MNHEY and CDR2 is SMNVEV (reference sequence). The V gene lost 3 bases and the J gene lost 9 bases, with 9 bases spanning the gap. Note on this clone: Antigen specificity is unknown.

Reverse transcribed after extraction, RNA yielded cDNA as the sequencing template. Assay: immunoSEQ multiplex PCR; the TCRdb copy retains only in-frame clones and omits some. The table records over 150,000 clones, just over 55% of them present only once. The genes are TRBV27 and TRBJ1-6; no firm D call. The receptor's source is a human donor in good health. Sequenced material: CD8+ T cells sorted from blood. In DNA form, the CDR3 reads TGTGCCAGCAGTTTTGGGGTTAGTTCACCCCTCCACTTT. Its translation: CASSFGVSSPLHF.